Each of the 31 T cell receptor beta chains below was sequenced from the same sample in a study of T cells in tumors after PD-1 blockade (dated by TCRdb to the late 2010s). The library was produced with the immunoSEQ multiplex PCR assay. The clones in this table, taken by TCRdb from immuneACCESS, are in-frame only. Not every clone is retained; where verified, under half of the shortfall comes from an unresolved V gene, and the cause of the rest is unknown. The sample includes 45,000 to 60,000 clones, with around four fifths observed a single time. The top ten clones comprise 8.7% of the sample. Source: PBMCs, taken before anti-PD-1 therapy. Every receptor here comes from a human donor with advanced basal cell or squamous cell carcinoma (not recorded which).

CDR3 nucleotides: TGTGCCAGCAGCGGGTTTACGAGCACAGATACGCAGTATTTT. This codes for CASSGFTSTDTQYF. V and J are TRBV7-9 and TRBJ2-3, with unresolved D. CDR3 length equals 14 residues. Germline CDR1 and CDR2: SEHNR and FQNEAQ (reference sequence). The ends were cut back, 5 bases at V and 0 bases at J, with 9 bases in the middle. Variable domain in full (rest from reference TRBV7-9 and TRBJ2-3): DTGVSQNPRHKITKRGQNVTFRCDPISEHNRLYWYRQTLGQGPEFLTYFQNEAQLEKSRLLSDRFSAERPKGSFSTLEIQRTEQGDSAMYLCASSGFTSTDTQYFGPGTRLTVL.

The chain carries TRBV2 and TRBJ2-5, with 7 bases fitting TRBD2. CDR1 and CDR2 from the germline V gene are SNHLY and FYNNEI. J gave up 0 bases and V 6 bases, and 10 bases lay outside the gene matches. CDR3 length equals 16 residues. The CDR3 region has the DNA TGTGCCAGCAGCGGCCTTGCGGGGGTTAACCAAGAGACCCAGTACTTC. Its translation is CASSGLAGVNQETQYF.

The chain combines TRBV6-5 with TRBJ2-3, with 9 bases that match TRBD2. V lost 7 bases, J lost 1 base, and 6 bases stayed unmatched. Germline V gene sequence: CDR1 MNHEY, CDR2 SVGAGI. The CDR3 has 15 amino acids. The CDR3 coding sequence is TGTGCCAGCACTTATCGACTAGCGGGCACAGATACGCAGTATTTT. The encoded protein is CASTYRLAGTDTQYF.

This clone turned up a few times. The chain has TRBV19 and TRBJ2-7; TRBD2 agrees at 11 bases. This CDR3 region has 15 residues. The V and J ends lost 6 bases and 3 bases, in that order; junction bases with no gene match: 7. The germline V gene encodes CDR1 LNHDA and CDR2 SQIVND (reference sequence). CDR3 nucleotides: TGTGCCAGTAGGACCGGGACTAGCGGAAACTACGAGCAGTACTTC. It codes for CASRTGTSGNYEQYF.

The rearrangement uses TRBV19 and TRBJ2-3; 7 bases are a match to TRBD2. J was trimmed by 2 bases and V by 0 bases; bases with no gene match: 2. Germline V CDR1 and CDR2: LNHDA, SQIVND (reference sequence). This CDR3 comprises 15 residues. CDR3 amino acids: CASSIEGDYTDTQYF. CDR3 bases: TGTGCCAGTAGTATAGAAGGGGACTACACAGATACGCAGTATTTT.

The V gene is TRBV20-1, the J gene TRBJ2-3; no reliable D call. CDR1 DFQATT and CDR2 SNEGSKA come from the germline V gene (reference sequence). The CDR3 has 10 amino acids. The germline V and J ends were trimmed by 3 bases and 2 bases, with 0 bases remaining between them. The CDR3 protein is CSASTDTQYF. In DNA form, the CDR3 reads TGCAGTGCTAGCACAGATACGCAGTATTTT.

This chain links TRBV13 with TRBJ1-5, with a possible D match to TRBD1 (5 bases). The CDR3 is 12 amino acids. Germline loops: CDR1 PRHDT, CDR2 FYEKMQ (reference sequence). V lost 5 bases, J lost 7 bases, and 9 bases lay in between. Here the CDR3 DNA reads TGTGCCAGCAGCCAGGGCCCCCAGCCCCAGCATTTT. Translating gives CASSQGPQPQHF.

There are a few counts of this clone. The chain employs TRBV5-1 and TRBJ2-7, with 8 bases fitting TRBD1. The CDR3 is 14 amino acids. Germline V gene sequence: CDR1 SGHRS, CDR2 YFSETQ. V shed 0 bases and J 6 bases; nucleotides not matched to a gene: 5. The CDR3 DNA reads TGCGCCAGCAGCTTGGCCCAACAGGGGGGCGAGCAGTACTTC. Its protein product is CASSLAQQGGEQYF.

This chain joins TRBV28 and TRBJ2-5, with 7 bases aligning to TRBD2. Per the germline V gene, CDR1 is MDHEN and CDR2 is SYDVKM. The junction had 9 bases not matched to a gene; V was cut back by 6 bases and J by 5 bases. The CDR3 covers 14 residues. This CDR3 reads CASRAYGGVETQYF. CDR3 DNA sequence: TGTGCCAGCAGAGCATATGGGGGGGTGGAGACCCAGTACTTC.

The chain recombines TRBV11-3 with TRBJ1-1, with 10 bases aligning to TRBD1. The CDR3 spans 16 residues. V shed 1 base, J shed 6 bases, and the junction held 8 bases outside the gene matches. Germline V lookup: CDR1 SGHNT, CDR2 YENEEA. CDR3 residues: CASSLALTGGIAEAFF. The CDR3 bases are TGTGCCAGCAGCTTAGCTCTGACAGGGGGCATAGCTGAAGCTTTCTTT.

This clone was detected a few times. The rearrangement joins TRBV13 to TRBJ2-3; tentative D call: TRBD2 (6 bases). The CDR3 extends over 15 amino acids. Germline assignment: CDR1 PRHDT and CDR2 FYEKMQ (reference sequence). V lost 7 bases and J lost 7, with 21 bases in between. CDR3 sequence reads: CASILSGDATYTQYF. CDR3 sequence (DNA): TGTGCCAGCATCCTTAGCGGAGACGCCACGTATACGCAGTATTTT. Using reference TRBV13 and TRBJ2-3 for the parts outside the CDR3, the full variable domain is AAGVIQSPRHLIKEKRETATLKCYPIPRHDTVYWYQQGPGQDPQFLISFYEKMQSDKGSIPDRFSAQQFSDYHSELNMSSLELGDSALYFCASILSGDATYTQYFGPGTRLTVL.

The CDR3 region has the DNA TGCAGTGCTAGTATAGGGGGAAGGGCTGGGGCCAACGTCCTGACTTTC. This translates into CSASIGGRAGANVLTF. V usage is TRBV20-1 and J usage is TRBJ2-6; weak D call: TRBD1 (6 bases). Looked up from germline, CDR1 is DFQATT and CDR2 is SNEGSKA (reference sequence). This CDR3 is built from 16 residues. V lost 3 bases and J lost 2, with 14 bases in between.

This clone was recorded once. The junction departs from germline at one end; a sequencing error may be responsible. The chain combines TRBV7-2 with TRBJ2-7; 12 bases match TRBD2. CDR1 SGHTA and CDR2 FQGNSA come from the germline V gene. The CDR3 is 13 residues long. The CDR3: CASSLPTSGGLSF. CDR3 DNA sequence: TGTGCCAGCAGCTTACCGACTAGCGGGGGCCTTAGCTTC.

The rearrangement uses TRBV2 and TRBJ1-1, with unresolved D. V was shortened by 1 base and J by 0 bases, with 6 bases between the two germline ends. The CDR3 length is 14 residues. Germline CDR1 and CDR2: SNHLY and FYNNEI. In nucleotides, the CDR3 is TGTGCCAGCAGTGAAGGTTTTCTGAACACTGAAGCTTTCTTT. This sequence encodes CASSEGFLNTEAFF.

The rearrangement joins TRBV29-1 to TRBJ1-1; 8 nucleotides align to TRBD1. J was trimmed by 4 bases and V by 4 bases; bases with no gene match: 11. The CDR3 consists of 15 residues. Germline values: CDR1 SQVTM, CDR2 ANQGSEA. This CDR3 is CSVVRGQRIATEAFF. The CDR3 bases are TGCAGCGTTGTCAGGGGGCAAAGAATTGCCACTGAAGCTTTCTTT.

This chain joins TRBV2 and TRBJ2-7; 9 bases map to TRBD2. Germline CDR1 is SNHLY and CDR2 is FYNNEI. The CDR3 consists of 15 residues. The V gene end was trimmed by 7 bases and the J gene end by 6 bases; junction bases not matched to a gene: 13. The CDR3 region is CASNGLAPPLSEQYF. The DNA for the CDR3 is TGTGCCAGCAATGGACTAGCGCCGCCGCTTTCCGAGCAGTACTTC.

The chain recombines TRBV19 with TRBJ2-2, with D perhaps TRBD1 or TRBD2 (6 bases each). Germline V gene sequence: CDR1 LNHDA, CDR2 SQIVND (reference sequence). The CDR3 contains 16 residues. Trimming pared 5 bases from V and 3 bases from J, leaving 16 bases between. CDR3 in amino acids: CASSVLRGPHTGELFF. In nucleotides, the CDR3 is TGTGCCAGTAGTGTCCTCCGGGGGCCGCACACCGGGGAGCTGTTTTTT.

The chain uses TRBV28 and TRBJ1-6; 11 bases are shared with TRBD1. CDR1 is MDHEN and CDR2 is SYDVKM in the germline V gene. The CDR3 is 15 residues long. V was clipped by 3 bases and J by 9 bases; unmatched bases: 4. The CDR3 region is CASSFSGTGGSPLHF. CDR3 DNA sequence: TGTGCCAGCAGTTTTTCCGGGACAGGGGGTTCACCCCTCCACTTT.

The chain uses TRBV13 and TRBJ2-6; TRBD2 is a possible D gene (5 bases). The germline V gene has CDR1 PRHDT and CDR2 FYEKMQ (reference sequence). Trimming pared 1 base from V and 2 bases from J, leaving 9 bases between. This CDR3 spans 16 amino acids. Written as DNA, the CDR3 is TGTGCCAGCAGCTTAGACACCGGGGCTGGGGCCAACGTCCTGACTTTC. This encodes CASSLDTGAGANVLTF.

V usage is TRBV11-3 and J usage is TRBJ2-1; unclear D gene. The CDR3 spans 12 residues. CDR1 SGHNT and CDR2 YENEEA come from the germline V gene. V gave up 2 bases and J gave up 10 bases, with 9 bases separating them. The CDR3 sequence: CASSLLGGEQFF. The DNA for the CDR3 is TGTGCCAGCAGCTTATTGGGCGGAGAGCAGTTCTTC.

Written as DNA, the CDR3 is TGTGCCAGCAGCTCCGAGCGGGGTAGCACAGATACGCAGTATTTT. It translates to CASSSERGSTDTQYF. The rearrangement uses TRBV7-2 and TRBJ2-3; 7 nucleotides align to TRBD2. The germline V gene encodes CDR1 SGHTA and CDR2 FQGNSA. V lost 4 bases to trimming and J lost 0 bases; unmatched junction nucleotides: 4. This CDR3 spans 15 amino acids. The full variable domain, its missing parts supplied by reference TRBV7-2 and TRBJ2-3, is GAGVSQSPSNKVTEKGKDVELRCDPISGHTALYWYRQSLGQGLEFLIYFQGNSAPDKSGLPSDRFSAERTGGSVSTLTIQRTQQEDSAVYLCASSSERGSTDTQYFGPGTRLTVL.

The chain carries TRBV7-9 and TRBJ1-1; 7 bases agree with TRBD1. V trimming: 4 bases; J trimming: 0 bases; junction bases outside the gene matches: 2. Germline V gene lookup returns CDR1 SEHNR and CDR2 FQNEAQ (reference sequence). CDR3 size: 14 residues. The CDR3 loop reads CASSSTGMNTEAFF. In nucleotides, the CDR3 is TGTGCCAGCAGCTCGACAGGGATGAACACTGAAGCTTTCTTT. Full variable domain (missing parts from reference TRBV7-9 and TRBJ1-1): DTGVSQNPRHKITKRGQNVTFRCDPISEHNRLYWYRQTLGQGPEFLTYFQNEAQLEKSRLLSDRFSAERPKGSFSTLEIQRTEQGDSAMYLCASSSTGMNTEAFFGQGTRLTVV.

This clone was found a few times. The genes are TRBV24-1 and TRBJ2-1, with TRBD2 as a possible D gene (6 bases). Germline V CDR1 and CDR2: KGHDR, SFDVKD. This CDR3 is 15 amino acids long. The V gene lost 7 bases and the J gene lost 4 bases, with 16 bases spanning the gap. CDR3 DNA sequence: TGTGCCACCAGCGCAGGGTCTGGGAGGTACAATGAGCAGTTCTTC. Its protein product is CATSAGSGRYNEQFF.

The rearrangement joins TRBV3-1 (or the pseudogene TRBV3-2) to TRBJ1-1; TRBD1 matches at 10 bases. This CDR3 has 15 residues. In germline, CDR1 is LGHDT, CDR2 YNNKEL (reference sequence). V lost 4 bases, J lost 6 bases, and 8 bases stayed unmatched. The CDR3 DNA follows: TGTGCCAGCAGCCCACGACAGGGGGCGAGCGCTGAAGCTTTCTTT. This encodes CASSPRQGASAEAFF.

The chain links TRBV27 to TRBJ1-1, with TRBD1 matching 10 bases. V shed 3 bases and J 1 base; nucleotides not matched to a gene: 20. Germline V gene data show CDR1 as MNHEY and CDR2 as SMNVEV (reference sequence). There are 21 residues in the CDR3. CDR3 bases: TGTGCCAGCAGTTTGAGAAGCGCGAAATTCCGGACAGGGGGTACGAACACTGAAGCTTTCTTT. Translation: CASSLRSAKFRTGGTNTEAFF.

The gene calls are TRBV4-2 and TRBJ2-1; the match to TRBD2 covers 12 bases. V gave up 4 bases and J gave up 9 bases; unmatched junction bases: 4. The CDR3 has 14 residues. CDR1 and CDR2 from the germline V gene are LGHNA and YNFKEQ. The CDR3 DNA sequence: TGTGCCAGCAGCCTCCTAGCGGGGGGGAGTGAGCAGTTCTTC. This gives the protein CASSLLAGGSEQFF.

The V gene is TRBV24-1, the J gene TRBJ1-2; tentatively, D is TRBD1 (5 bases). CDR3 length: 14 residues. With 2 bases removed from V and 5 bases from J, the gap between germline ends came to 11 bases. Germline V lookup: CDR1 KGHDR, CDR2 SFDVKD. The CDR3 DNA reads as TGTGCCACCAGTGATTCCAGGGACTGGTATGGCTACACCTTC. Protein: CATSDSRDWYGYTF.

V gene TRBV7-8 combines with J gene TRBJ2-5; 8 positions match TRBD2. This CDR3 comprises 16 residues. Germline CDR1 is SGHVS and CDR2 is FQNEAQ. The V gene end was trimmed by 2 bases and the J gene end by 7 bases; junction bases not matched to a gene: 12. The CDR3 bases are TGTGCCAGCAGCTTACCGCCTGCGGGGGGCCGGGGGACCCAGTACTTC. Protein: CASSLPPAGGRGTQYF.

V usage is TRBV7-8 and J usage is TRBJ1-1, with D hard to call. The V gene's germline CDR1 is SGHVS and CDR2 FQNEAQ. The V and J ends lost 2 bases and 4 bases respectively, with 8 bases between them. CDR3 length equals 13 residues. CDR3: CASSLREFTEAFF. CDR3 DNA: TGTGCCAGCAGCTTAAGGGAGTTCACTGAAGCTTTCTTT.

This clone was counted between two and nine times. The CDR3 spells CASRGAFYSNQPQHF. DNA of the CDR3: TGTGCCTCCCGGGGGGCGTTTTATAGCAATCAGCCCCAGCATTTT. The V gene is TRBV19, the J gene TRBJ1-5, with a weak D call TRBD1 (6 bases). The CDR3 runs to 15 residues. Germline CDR1 and CDR2: LNHDA and SQIVND (reference sequence). Trimming pared 11 bases from V and 0 bases from J, leaving 17 bases between. The full variable domain, completed using reference TRBV19 and TRBJ1-5, is DGGITQSPKYLFRKEGQNVTLSCEQNLNHDAMYWYRQDPGQGLRLIYYSQIVNDFQKGDIAEGYSVSREKKESFPLTVTSAQKNPTAFYLCASRGAFYSNQPQHFGDGTRLSIL.

The chain is built from TRBV7-6 and TRBJ2-1; a possible D gene is TRBD2 (6 bases). V was clipped by 8 bases and J by 2 bases, with 22 bases between them. Germline CDR1 SGHVS, CDR2 FNYEAQ. This CDR3 comprises 17 residues. The CDR3 coding sequence is TGTGCCAGCGTGGAGGTTAGCGGTATCTATACCTACAATGAGCAGTTCTTC. This sequence encodes CASVEVSGIYTYNEQFF.